A single sample gave rise to the 5 T cell receptor beta chains below, sequenced in a study of shared T cell receptors in the human thymus. This table comes from immunoSEQ multiplex PCR, and its TCRdb copy is limited to in-frame clones, with some not included. The sample has hundreds of thousands of clones; around 87% are singletons. The same data also contributed to another study, on human thymus T cells.

Sequenced sample: thymocytes. These receptor sequences come from a boy younger than two with a congenital heart defect.

The V and J genes are TRBV5-4 and TRBJ1-1; 7 nucleotides agree with TRBD1. The CDR3 runs to 16 residues. Per germline, CDR1 SGHNT and CDR2 YYREEE (reference sequence). Germline trimming cut 2 bases from V and 1 base from J; bases unmatched to any gene: 8. CDR3 amino acids: CASSFSTGQRNTEAFF. CDR3 coding DNA: TGTGCCAGCAGCTTTTCTACGGGACAGAGGAACACTGAAGCTTTCTTT.

Of note for this clone: Other DNA sequences in the sample encode the same CDR3. The chain links TRBV5-1 to TRBJ1-2; D is unresolved. The V gene lost 0 bases and the J gene lost 4 bases, with 7 bases spanning the gap. Germline values: CDR1 SGHRS, CDR2 YFSETQ. The CDR3 runs to 13 residues. CDR3 in DNA: TGCGCCAGCAGCTTGGGGGGAGGCTATGGCTACACCTTC. It encodes CASSLGGGYGYTF.

This clone has just a few counts. The genes are TRBV4-3 and TRBJ1-2, with a weak D call TRBD1 (5 bases). The CDR3 has 16 amino acids. Trimming took 0 bases from V and 5 from J, leaving 16 bases between them. CDR1 LGHNA and CDR2 YSLEER come from the germline V gene. The CDR3 loop reads CASSQDFLRQIYGYTF. The CDR3 DNA reads as TGCGCCAGCAGCCAAGATTTCCTACGACAGATATATGGCTACACCTTC.

This chain links TRBV13 with TRBJ1-5; D uncertain. With 0 bases removed from V and 6 bases from J, the gap between germline ends came to 3 bases. Germline assignment: CDR1 PRHDT and CDR2 FYEKMQ (reference sequence). There are 12 residues in the CDR3. The CDR3 DNA reads TGTGCCAGCAGCTTAGGCCGTCAGCCCCAGCATTTT. This encodes CASSLGRQPQHF.

The rearrangement joins TRBV4-1 to TRBJ1-6, with D possibly TRBD1 on 5 matching bases. This CDR3 region has 17 residues. Trimming shortened V by 0 bases and J by 7 bases, and 16 bases separated the two germline ends. The germline V gene encodes CDR1 MGHRA and CDR2 YSYEKL. The CDR3 DNA follows: TGCGCCAGCAGCCAAGATGGAGCCGACAGATTAAATTCACCCCTCCACTTT. As protein: CASSQDGADRLNSPLHF.